The clone carrying this T cell receptor (beta chain) was seen a few times. Antigen: not known. There are 13 residues in the CDR3. Germline CDR1 and CDR2: SGHTA and FQGTGA. Trimming left V 4 bases short and J 4 bases short, with 7 bases between. Cultured CD4+ T cell DNA was sequenced using the Oncomine TCR Beta short-read assay. TCRdb reprocessed the PCR reads via MiXCR and lists one record per CDR3 protein. The sample has about 16,000 distinct CDR3 sequences; about 40% are singletons. Specified time point: late sampling 161 to 241 days after vaccination in a few convalescent patients. Documented treatment: approximately nine-day PBMC culture with coronavirus spike peptide pools or control peptides (ViraFEST assay). The source of the sample is a study of vaccination and CD4 T cells after COVID-19.

V and J are TRBV7-3 and TRBJ2-2, with TRBD2 as a possible D gene (6 bases). Sequencing used CD4+ T cells from blood, cultured in vitro, obtained about 7 months after SARS-CoV-2 vaccination. The origin of this receptor is a human donor who had recovered from COVID-19. The CDR3 loop is CASSSGLTGELFF. In nucleotides, the CDR3 is TGTGCCAGCAGCTCGGGACTCACCGGGGAGCTGTTTTTT.